This T cell receptor (beta chain) was sequenced during a study of blood T cells in healthy people across ages. Study-wide results and limits: Observed TCR beta diversity per million T cells went down as age went up. This fall followed a roughly linear course with age.

Germline assignment: CDR1 ENHRY and CDR2 SYGVKD. CDR3 length: 15 residues. On this clonotype: No antigen is known for it. One junction end does not reproduce the germline sequence, and a read error may be involved.

The second PCR ran roughly 6 to 11 cycles with a sample-barcoded 5' primer and J-beta primers. Using its own MiXCR run on the 5' RACE reads, TCRdb lists one record per CDR3 protein. The repertoire has around 1.5 million distinct CDR3 sequences, 42% of them found once; the top ten carry under 8%. The J gene is TRBJ2-3, the V gene TRBV10-3; TRBD1 or TRBD2 may be the D gene (6 bases each). The sequenced sample was blood. The receptor was isolated from a woman younger than 35 in good health. Here the CDR3 reads CVISEVSGAVDTQYF. The DNA for the CDR3 is TGTGTCATCAGTGAGGTGTCGGGGGCTGTAGATACGCAGTATTTT.